What follows are 29 T cell receptor beta chains derived from one specimen sequenced in a study of CD8+ T cells in alopecia areata. The treatment is: oral pan-JAK inhibitor, 5-10 mg twice daily. Extraction of RNA preceded its reverse transcription into cDNA, which served as the sequencing template. Method: immunoSEQ multiplex PCR; TCRdb's copy keeps in-frame clones and lacks some. The repertoire holds under 200,000 clones, with 60% to 75% as singletons. The sequenced sample was CD4+ T cells sorted from blood, obtained at week 24, from a patient treated with tofacitinib. Receptors originate from a human donor with alopecia areata.

This clone was observed a few times. Other nucleotide sequences in the sample specify the same CDR3. The V gene is TRBV9, the J gene TRBJ1-1; 8 positions agree with TRBD1. CDR1 is SGDLS and CDR2 is YYNGEE in the germline V gene. This CDR3 contains 13 residues. V dropped 3 bases and J dropped 7; count of bases not matched to a gene: 5. The CDR3 DNA is TGTGCCAGCAGCGAACAGGGGGTCGGTGAAGCTTTCTTT. Protein: CASSEQGVGEAFF.

This clone was seen a few times. This rearrangement joins TRBV30 to TRBJ1-1; D is perhaps TRBD1 (5 bases). Trimming took 7 bases from V and 6 from J, leaving 12 bases between them. The CDR3 totals 11 residues. CDR1 and CDR2 from the germline V gene are GTSNPN and SVGIG (reference sequence). As DNA, the CDR3 is TGTGCCTCTTCAAGGGGCTCTGAAGCTTTCTTT. Translated: CASSRGSEAFF.

The rearrangement joins TRBV6-1 to TRBJ2-1; D possibly corresponds to TRBD2 (5 bases). V lost 5 bases and J lost 4, with 12 bases in between. The germline gives CDR1 MNHNS, CDR2 SASEGT. CDR3 size: 14 residues. The CDR3 DNA follows: TGTGCCAGCAGTCCCCGAGGGAGTTACAATGAGCAGTTCTTC. Its protein is CASSPRGSYNEQFF.

The gene calls are TRBV30 and TRBJ1-5, with D unresolved. Trimming cost V 0 bases and J 6 bases, with 12 bases left between them. This CDR3 is 14 amino acids long. Germline CDR1 and CDR2: GTSNPN and SVGIG (reference sequence). This chain's CDR3 is CAWSVGSRFQPQHF. The CDR3 region has the DNA TGTGCCTGGAGTGTCGGGTCTCGGTTTCAGCCCCAGCATTTT.

The chain links TRBV29-1 to TRBJ2-1; D is possibly TRBD1 or TRBD2 (5 bases each). CDR1 is SQVTM and CDR2 is ANQGSEA in the germline V gene. The ends were cut back, 7 bases at V and 9 bases at J, with 16 bases in the middle. The CDR3 covers 12 residues. CDR3 DNA: TGCAGCGGCGCACAAGCGAGGGGTGAGCAGTTCTTC. Amino acid sequence: CSGAQARGEQFF.

The sample holds a few counts of this clone. This rearrangement joins TRBV5-1 to TRBJ2-2; D not resolved. The CDR3 has 15 residues. Looked up from germline, CDR1 is SGHRS and CDR2 is YFSETQ. V dropped 7 bases and J dropped 6 bases, with 19 bases sitting between them. The CDR3 coding sequence is TGCGCCAGCCGCGCGTACATGGGGTCTGCCGGGGAGCTGTTTTTT. The encoded protein is CASRAYMGSAGELFF.

A few counts support this clone. The chain has TRBV27 and TRBJ2-7, with 12 bases fitting TRBD2. Losses at the gene ends were 3 bases for V and 3 bases for J; bases not matched to a gene: 12. This CDR3 is built from 18 residues. Germline V gene lookup returns CDR1 MNHEY and CDR2 SMNVEV (reference sequence). The CDR3 DNA reads TGTGCCAGCAGTTTGTGGGGGCCGACTAGCGGGGGAAACTACGAGCAGTACTTC. Residues: CASSLWGPTSGGNYEQYF.

This clone was seen a handful of times. The CDR3 spells CASRTETYEQYF. CDR3 coding DNA: TGTGCCAGCCGGACAGAGACCTACGAGCAGTACTTC. The V and J genes are TRBV2 and TRBJ2-7; tentatively, D is TRBD1 (6 bases). V lost 8 bases to trimming and J lost 2 bases, with 10 bases between them. CDR1 is SNHLY and CDR2 is FYNNEI in the germline V gene. The CDR3 length is 12 residues.

This chain links TRBV30 with TRBJ1-1; no reliable D call. The CDR3 length is 10 residues. CDR1 is GTSNPN, CDR2 SVGIG, per germline (reference sequence). The chain's CDR3 is CAHGRAEAFF. The CDR3, as DNA: TGTGCTCATGGCCGTGCTGAAGCTTTCTTT.

This rearrangement joins TRBV2 to TRBJ2-3; D remains unclear. Trimming shortened V by 7 bases and J by 0 bases, and 14 bases separated the two germline ends. CDR1 SNHLY and CDR2 FYNNEI come from the germline V gene. The CDR3 length is 15 residues. The chain's CDR3 is CASTGSRTSTDTQYF. The CDR3 region has the DNA TGTGCCAGCACTGGGTCGAGAACTAGCACAGATACGCAGTATTTT.

The chain is built from TRBV11-1 and TRBJ1-1; D remains unclear. This CDR3 has 13 amino acids. The V end was cut by 2 bases, the J end by 1 base, with 5 bases between. Germline assignment: CDR1 SGHAT and CDR2 FQDESV (reference sequence). The chain's CDR3 is CASSLRENTEAFF. The CDR3 DNA reads TGTGCCAGCAGCTTAAGGGAGAACACTGAAGCTTTCTTT.

V usage is TRBV2 and J usage is TRBJ2-7; D gene ambiguous. V was trimmed by 3 bases and J by 6 bases, leaving 21 bases between them. This CDR3 comprises 16 residues. Germline loops: CDR1 SNHLY, CDR2 FYNNEI. Here the CDR3 reads CASSDVWTATGAEQYF. CDR3 DNA sequence: TGTGCCAGCAGTGATGTATGGACGGCCACTGGAGCCGAGCAGTACTTC.

The gene calls are TRBV29-1 and TRBJ1-1; tentative D call: TRBD1 (5 bases). CDR3 length: 16 residues. The V end lost 2 bases, the J end lost 0 bases, and 16 bases lay between the germline ends. Germline CDR1 SQVTM, CDR2 ANQGSEA. The CDR3 DNA sequence: TGCAGCGTTGAAAGCGTTTATGGGGGAATGAACACTGAAGCTTTCTTT. Its protein is CSVESVYGGMNTEAFF.

The chain carries TRBV9 and TRBJ2-1; D possibly uses TRBD1 or TRBD2 (5 bases each). V was clipped by 2 bases and J by 6 bases, with 9 bases between them. Germline V gene data show CDR1 as SGDLS and CDR2 as YYNGEE. CDR3 length equals 13 residues. The CDR3 DNA sequence: TGTGCCAGCAGCGTGGGGGTCCCCAATGAGCAGTTCTTC. This translates into CASSVGVPNEQFF.

As regards this clone: This sample includes further DNA sequences coding for the same CDR3. The V gene is TRBV29-1, the J gene TRBJ1-1; D is undetermined. The CDR3 is made up of 13 amino acids. The germline V gene encodes CDR1 SQVTM and CDR2 ANQGSEA. Trimming took 5 bases from V and 0 from J, leaving 10 bases between them. In DNA form, the CDR3 reads TGCAGCGTTTCCCGACGGCTGAACACTGAAGCTTTCTTT. Its translation is CSVSRRLNTEAFF. The full variable domain, completed using reference TRBV29-1 and TRBJ1-1, is SAVISQKPSRDICQRGTSLTIQCQVDSQVTMMFWYRQQPGQSLTLIATANQGSEATYESGFVIDKFPISRPNLTFSTLTVSNMSPEDSSIYLCSVSRRLNTEAFFGQGTRLTVV.

This clone was observed a few times. This rearrangement joins TRBV5-1 to TRBJ2-3; D not certain. Germline V gene sequence: CDR1 SGHRS, CDR2 YFSETQ. V was clipped by 5 bases and J by 0 bases, with 4 bases between them. This CDR3 comprises 12 residues. The CDR3 reads CASRASTDTQYF. The CDR3, as DNA: TGCGCCAGCAGGGCCAGCACAGATACGCAGTATTTT.

The CDR3 region has the DNA TGTGCCAGTACCCCGACAGGTGGAAGCAATCAGCCCCAGCATTTT. It encodes CASTPTGGSNQPQHF. This chain connects TRBV19 to TRBJ1-5; tentatively, D is TRBD1 (6 bases). The CDR3 contains 15 residues. Trimming removed 7 bases from V and 1 base from J, with 14 bases in between. CDR1 is LNHDA, CDR2 SQIVND, per germline (reference sequence).

The chain is built from TRBV29-1 and TRBJ2-1; D not certain. There are 11 residues in the CDR3. Germline lookup yields CDR1 SQVTM and CDR2 ANQGSEA. Trimming pared 5 bases from V and 5 bases from J, leaving 7 bases between. CDR3 sequence reads: CSVSVNNEQFF. CDR3 sequence (DNA): TGCAGCGTTAGCGTAAACAATGAGCAGTTCTTC.

This clone was detected only once. This sequence joins TRBV25-1 and TRBJ1-1; TRBD1 might be the D (5 bases). Germline V gene sequence: CDR1 MGHDK, CDR2 SYGVNS. The CDR3 has 15 residues. V was clipped by 3 bases and J by 5 bases, with 16 bases between them. The CDR3 loop is CASSDPRGGRTEAFF. CDR3 coding DNA: TGTGCCAGCAGTGACCCCCGGGGCGGTCGGACTGAAGCTTTCTTT.

V usage is TRBV18 and J usage is TRBJ2-7; no definite D call. V lost 4 bases and J 0 bases, leaving 7 bases between the germline ends. The CDR3 covers 13 residues. The germline V gene has CDR1 KGHSH and CDR2 LQKENI. As DNA, the CDR3 is TGTGCCAGCTCACAAAGGAGCTCCTACGAGCAGTACTTC. It translates to CASSQRSSYEQYF.

The rearrangement joins TRBV29-1 to TRBJ2-3; 7 positions agree with TRBD1. The V gene's germline CDR1 is SQVTM and CDR2 ANQGSEA. The CDR3 consists of 15 residues. V lost 6 bases to trimming and J lost 5 bases; unmatched junction nucleotides: 14. CDR3 loop: CSVQGTGAARDTQYF. CDR3 nucleotide sequence: TGCAGCGTCCAAGGCACAGGGGCAGCGAGAGATACGCAGTATTTT.

The chain links TRBV20-1 to TRBJ2-7; D possibly corresponds to TRBD2 (6 bases). Germline CDR1 is DFQATT and CDR2 is SNEGSKA (reference sequence). Trimming took 6 bases from V and 7 from J, leaving 13 bases between them. The CDR3 totals 11 residues. The CDR3 sequence: CSAFWGEEQYF. The CDR3 nucleotides read TGCAGTGCCTTCTGGGGGGAAGAGCAGTACTTC.

The rearrangement joins TRBV30 to TRBJ2-7; 12 bases match TRBD2. The CDR3 is made up of 17 amino acids. Germline trimming cut 3 bases from V and 0 bases from J; bases unmatched to any gene: 9. The V gene's germline CDR1 is GTSNPN and CDR2 SVGIG (reference sequence). Here the CDR3 reads CAWSARTSGANSYEQYF. For the CDR3, the DNA is TGTGCCTGGAGCGCCCGGACTAGCGGGGCAAACTCCTACGAGCAGTACTTC.

This clone turned up a few times. V and J are TRBV10-1 and TRBJ2-7; no firm D call. The length of the CDR3 is 16 residues. Trimming removed 0 bases at V and 2 bases at J, with 14 bases between. Germline loops: CDR1 WNHNN, CDR2 SYGVQD (reference sequence). This CDR3 is CASSESPQTPTYEQYF. In nucleotides, the CDR3 is TGCGCCAGCAGTGAGTCCCCACAGACACCCACCTACGAGCAGTACTTC.

About this clone: One end of the junction fails to match germline, which may point to a read error. V is TRBV10-3 and J is TRBJ2-3, with 8 bases matching TRBD2. The CDR3 is 16 amino acids. The germline V gene encodes CDR1 ENHRY and CDR2 SYGVKD. CDR3 region: CAIRELAGRYPDTQYF. CDR3 nucleotide sequence: TGTGCCATCAGGGAGTTAGCGGGACGGTATCCAGATACGCAGTATTTT.

The CDR3 is CSTYTRGGTEAFF. The CDR3 region has the DNA TGCAGCACTTACACCCGGGGGGGCACTGAAGCTTTCTTT. The V call is TRBV29-1, the J call TRBJ1-1, with a tentative D call TRBD1 (5 bases). Trimming took off 8 bases at V and 4 bases at J, with 17 bases between the two ends. The V gene's germline CDR1 is SQVTM and CDR2 ANQGSEA. This CDR3 spans 13 amino acids.

This clone came up a few times. The chain employs TRBV2 and TRBJ2-5, with D tentatively TRBD2 (5 bases). CDR1 SNHLY and CDR2 FYNNEI come from the germline V gene. Trimming left V 6 bases short and J 2 bases short, with 19 bases between. This CDR3 has 16 residues. The CDR3 sequence: CASSLPRRPGQETQYF. The CDR3 region has the DNA TGTGCCAGCAGCTTACCCCGCCGGCCGGGACAAGAGACCCAGTACTTC. Full variable domain (remainder filled in from reference TRBV2 and TRBJ2-5): EPEVTQTPSHQVTQMGQEVILRCVPISNHLYFYWYRQILGQKVEFLVSFYNNEISEKSEIFDDQFSVERPDGSNFTLKIRSTKLEDSAMYFCASSLPRRPGQETQYFGPGTRLLVL.

This clone appeared a single time. This chain joins TRBV10-3 and TRBJ2-5; D is perhaps TRBD1 (5 bases). The CDR3 totals 13 residues. Trimming took off 2 bases at V and 4 bases at J, with 8 bases between the two ends. Germline V gene lookup returns CDR1 ENHRY and CDR2 SYGVKD. As DNA, the CDR3 is TGTGCCATCAGTGAGCAGGGTCCAGAGACCCAGTACTTC. Its protein is CAISEQGPETQYF.

The chain couples TRBV30 to TRBJ2-1; a possible D gene is TRBD2 (5 bases). V was trimmed by 0 bases and J by 5 bases, leaving 8 bases between them. CDR3 length: 13 amino acids. Germline assignment: CDR1 GTSNPN and CDR2 SVGIG (reference sequence). The CDR3 bases are TGTGCCTGGAGTGTACTAGGCGACAATGAGCAGTTCTTC. Its protein is CAWSVLGDNEQFF.